The entry below gives a single T cell receptor beta chain sequence along with its context. This specimen comes from a study of OX40 agonist ivuxolimab in advanced cancers. Data came from immunoSEQ multiplex PCR; TCRdb stores just in-frame clones and leaves some out. The table records over 35,000 clones, about 89% of them present only once. CDR3 size: 15 residues. V was clipped by 1 base and J by 4 bases; unmatched bases: 3. Germline values: CDR1 SGHRS, CDR2 YFSETQ. This TCR derives from an adult with an advanced solid tumor such as melanoma, head and neck, liver or kidney cancer. V gene TRBV5-1 combines with J gene TRBJ1-1, with 11 bases matching TRBD1. Sequences were derived from CD4+ or CD8+ T cells sorted from blood, sampled in a trial of the OX40 agonist ivuxolimab. Here the CDR3 reads CASSLMGQGGTEAFF. The CDR3 DNA reads TGCGCCAGCAGCTTGATGGGACAGGGGGGCACTGAAGCTTTCTTT.